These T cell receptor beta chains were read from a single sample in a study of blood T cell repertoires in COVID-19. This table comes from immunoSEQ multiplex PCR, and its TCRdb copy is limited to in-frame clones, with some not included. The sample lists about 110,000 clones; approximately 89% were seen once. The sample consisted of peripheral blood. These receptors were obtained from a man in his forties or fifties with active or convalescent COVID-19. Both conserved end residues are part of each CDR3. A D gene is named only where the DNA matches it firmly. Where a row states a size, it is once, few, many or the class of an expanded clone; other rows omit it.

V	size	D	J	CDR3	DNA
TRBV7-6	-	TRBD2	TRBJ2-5	CASSPQAGGQETQYF	TGTGCCAGCAGCCCGCAAGCGGGAGGGCAAGAGACCCAGTACTTC
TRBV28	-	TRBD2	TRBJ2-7	CASRGTSLHEQYF	TGTGCCAGCAGGGGGACTAGCCTCCACGAGCAGTACTTC
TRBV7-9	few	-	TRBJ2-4	CASSAINQENIQYF	TGTGCCAGCAGCGCCATAAACCAGGAAAACATTCAGTACTTC
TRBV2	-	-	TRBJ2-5	CASSPRPGSQETQYF	TGTGCCAGCAGTCCACGGCCGGGTAGTCAAGAGACCCAGTACTTC
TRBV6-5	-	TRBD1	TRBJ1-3	CASRRTGPGNTIYF	TGTGCCAGCAGACGGACAGGGCCTGGAAACACCATATATTTT
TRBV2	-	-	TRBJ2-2	CASSGQNTGELFF	TGTGCCAGCAGTGGTCAGAACACCGGGGAGCTGTTTTTT
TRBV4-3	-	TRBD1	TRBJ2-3	CASSQGQGGDTQYF	TGCGCCAGCAGCCAGGGACAGGGGGGAGATACGCAGTATTTT
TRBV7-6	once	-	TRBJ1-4	CASSTLDSANEKLFF	TGTGCCAGCAGCACACTGGACAGTGCAAATGAAAAACTGTTTTTT
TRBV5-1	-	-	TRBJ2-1	CASSLTTNLPGDNEQFF	TGCGCCAGCAGCTTGACCACTAATTTACCGGGGGACAATGAGCAGTTCTTC
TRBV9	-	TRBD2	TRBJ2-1	CASSQAGGPYNEQFF	TGTGCCAGCAGCCAAGCGGGAGGGCCCTACAATGAGCAGTTCTTC
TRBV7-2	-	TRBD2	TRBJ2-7	CASRAGVSYEQYF	TGTGCCAGCAGGGCGGGGGTGAGCTACGAGCAGTACTTC
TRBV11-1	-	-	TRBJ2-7	CASSVANGVYEQYF	TGTGCCAGCAGCGTAGCTAACGGTGTCTACGAGCAGTACTTC
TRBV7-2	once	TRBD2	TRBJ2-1	CASSLARGNNEQFF	TGTGCCAGCAGCTTAGCGCGGGGGAACAATGAGCAGTTCTTC
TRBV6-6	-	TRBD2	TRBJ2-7	CASSYSGRSYEQYF	TGTGCCAGCAGTTATAGCGGGAGATCCTACGAGCAGTACTTC
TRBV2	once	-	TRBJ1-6	CASSEARTRAGSPLHF	TGTGCCAGCAGTGAAGCGCGGACCAGGGCGGGATCACCCCTCCACTTT
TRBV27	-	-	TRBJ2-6	CASSHLSSGANVLTF	TGTGCCAGCAGTCACCTCAGCTCTGGGGCCAACGTCCTGACTTTC
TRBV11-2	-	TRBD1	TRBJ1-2	CASSFTGGAGGYTF	TGTGCCAGCAGCTTCACAGGGGGCGCGGGAGGCTACACCTTC
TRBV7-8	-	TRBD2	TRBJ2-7	CASSPREGRAYEQYF	TGTGCCAGCAGCCCCCGGGAGGGTAGGGCCTACGAGCAGTACTTC
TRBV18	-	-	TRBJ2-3	CASSPGAGADGTQYF	TGTGCCAGCTCACCAGGGGCAGGCGCGGATGGTACGCAGTATTTT
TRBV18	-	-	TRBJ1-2	CASSPNGQTENGYTF	TGTGCCAGCTCACCAAACGGACAGACTGAAAATGGCTACACCTTC
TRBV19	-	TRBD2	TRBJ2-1	CASSIGSSGSSYNEQFF	TGTGCCAGTAGTATAGGGTCGAGCGGGAGCTCCTACAATGAGCAGTTCTTC
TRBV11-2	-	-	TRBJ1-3	CASSSSRVSGNTIYF	TGTGCCAGCAGCTCAAGCAGGGTCTCTGGAAACACCATATATTTT
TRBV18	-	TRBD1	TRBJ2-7	CASSPTGVNEQYF	TGTGCCAGCTCACCTACAGGGGTTAACGAGCAGTACTTC
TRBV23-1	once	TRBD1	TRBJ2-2	CASSQFRDRGPGELFF	TGCGCCAGCAGTCAATTCCGGGACAGGGGGCCCGGGGAGCTGTTTTTT
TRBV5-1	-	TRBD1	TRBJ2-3	CASSRDRASTDTQYF	TGCGCCAGCAGCAGGGACAGGGCAAGCACAGATACGCAGTATTTT
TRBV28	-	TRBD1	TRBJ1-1	CASVSGQVRKAFF	TGTGCCAGCGTATCGGGACAGGTCCGGAAAGCTTTCTTT
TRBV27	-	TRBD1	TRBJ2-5	CASSTSFQGAETQYF	TGTGCCAGCAGCACCTCCTTTCAGGGGGCGGAGACCCAGTACTTC
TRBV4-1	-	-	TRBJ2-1	CASSQDQANEQFF	TGCGCCAGCAGCCAAGATCAAGCCAATGAGCAGTTCTTC
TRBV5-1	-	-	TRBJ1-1	CASSLAGFGTEAFF	TGCGCCAGCAGCCTGGCGGGGTTCGGCACTGAAGCTTTCTTT
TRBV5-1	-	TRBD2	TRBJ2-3	CASSLTSDTDTQYF	TGCGCCAGCAGCTTGACTAGCGACACAGATACGCAGTATTTT
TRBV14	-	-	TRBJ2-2	CASSQPARFGELFF	TGTGCCAGCAGCCAACCAGCGAGGTTCGGGGAGCTGTTTTTT
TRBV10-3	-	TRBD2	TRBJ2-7	CAISGGLAGGYYEQYF	TGTGCCATCAGTGGAGGACTAGCGGGAGGATACTACGAGCAGTACTTC
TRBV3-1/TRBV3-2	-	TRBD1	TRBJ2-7	CASSPILGQGERNF	TGTGCCAGCAGCCCAATTCTAGGACAGGGCGAAAGAAACTTC
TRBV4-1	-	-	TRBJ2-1	CASRSSSDEQFF	TGCGCCAGCAGAAGTTCGTCGGATGAGCAGTTCTTC
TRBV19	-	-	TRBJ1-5	CASSMRNNQPQHF	TGTGCCAGTAGTATGAGGAACAATCAGCCCCAGCATTTT
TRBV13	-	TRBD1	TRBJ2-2	CASSFTSDRGPTGELFF	TGTGCCAGCAGCTTTACCTCGGACAGGGGGCCTACCGGGGAGCTGTTTTTT
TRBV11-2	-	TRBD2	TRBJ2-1	CASSLGGDEQFF	TGTGCCAGCAGCTTGGGAGGGGATGAGCAGTTCTTC
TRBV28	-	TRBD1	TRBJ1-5	CASRPGQGFRQPQHF	TGTGCCAGCAGACCGGGACAGGGGTTTCGTCAGCCCCAGCATTTT
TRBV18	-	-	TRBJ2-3	CASGAEVSTDTQYF	TGTGCCAGTGGGGCAGAAGTCTCCACAGATACGCAGTATTTT
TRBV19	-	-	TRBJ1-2	CASSRTVNYGYTF	TGTGCCAGTAGTAGGACAGTTAACTATGGCTACACCTTC
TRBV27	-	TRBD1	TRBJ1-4	CASSDGTGPEKLFF	TGTGCCAGCAGTGACGGGACAGGGCCTGAAAAACTGTTTTTT
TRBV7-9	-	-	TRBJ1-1	CASSQKGVNTEAFF	TGTGCCAGCAGCCAAAAGGGAGTGAACACTGAAGCTTTCTTT
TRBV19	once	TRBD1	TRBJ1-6	CASMGQGIHSPLHF	TGTGCCAGCATGGGACAGGGGATTCATTCACCCCTCCACTTT
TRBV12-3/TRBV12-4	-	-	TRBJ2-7	CASSLKTYYEQYF	TGTGCCAGCAGTTTAAAGACATACTACGAGCAGTACTTC
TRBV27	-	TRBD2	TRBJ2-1	CASSAPGLAGGPKYNEQFF	TGTGCCAGCAGTGCGCCGGGACTAGCGGGAGGGCCTAAGTACAATGAGCAGTTCTTC
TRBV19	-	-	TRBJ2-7	CASSLQGYEQYF	TGTGCCAGTAGCCTACAGGGCTACGAGCAGTACTTC
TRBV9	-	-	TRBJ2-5	CASSPRGIPGTETQYF	TGTGCCAGCAGCCCCCGAGGGATCCCGGGAACAGAGACCCAGTACTTC
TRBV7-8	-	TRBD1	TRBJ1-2	CASSPRGLGYGYTF	TGTGCCAGCAGCCCGAGGGGGCTTGGCTATGGCTACACCTTC
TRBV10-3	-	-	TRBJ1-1	CAIRRDQVNTEAFF	TGTGCCATCCGGCGGGATCAGGTGAACACTGAAGCTTTCTTT